The clone carrying this TCR beta chain was seen at least ten times. This sample was taken from a study of patients and donors after allogeneic stem cell transplantation. V was clipped by 0 bases and J by 0 bases, with 6 bases between them. The CDR3 runs to 15 residues. TCRdb re-called the RT-PCR reads through MiXCR, storing one row per CDR3 protein. This sample has around 160,000 distinct CDR3 sequences, with 30% found just once. The sequence was obtained from a human donor who was either an allogeneic HSCT recipient or a stem cell or donor lymphocyte infusion donor (not recorded which). It is not recorded whose cells these are; they may come from a transplant donor. The chain combines TRBV12-3 or TRBV12-4 with TRBJ1-3; D call uncertain. Sequencing used blood, either unsorted or a sorted T cell fraction (not recorded which). CDR3 sequence: CASSLAGISGNTIYF. The DNA for the CDR3 is TGTGCCAGCAGTTTAGCGGGGATCTCTGGAAACACCATATATTTT.